This T cell receptor (beta chain) was identified during a study of glioma-infiltrating T cells after dendritic cell vaccination. Amplification used 60 V beta primers and 13 J beta primers. Assay used: immunoSEQ multiplex PCR; TCRdb lists only in-frame clones, some missing. This table holds 100,000 or so clones, 85% to 90% found once. In this sample, this clone turned up once. Germline V CDR1 and CDR2: MGHRA, YSYEKL. V lost 0 bases, J lost 2 bases, and 10 bases lay in between. The length of the CDR3 is 16 residues. The specimen comprised blood, sampled before dendritic cell vaccination. The rearrangement joins TRBV4-1 to TRBJ2-2; TRBD1 might be the D (5 bases). The TCR comes from a human donor with glioblastoma. This CDR3 reads CASSQDPGRNTGELFF. CDR3 nucleotide sequence: TGCGCCAGCAGCCAAGATCCAGGGCGAAACACCGGGGAGCTGTTTTTT.